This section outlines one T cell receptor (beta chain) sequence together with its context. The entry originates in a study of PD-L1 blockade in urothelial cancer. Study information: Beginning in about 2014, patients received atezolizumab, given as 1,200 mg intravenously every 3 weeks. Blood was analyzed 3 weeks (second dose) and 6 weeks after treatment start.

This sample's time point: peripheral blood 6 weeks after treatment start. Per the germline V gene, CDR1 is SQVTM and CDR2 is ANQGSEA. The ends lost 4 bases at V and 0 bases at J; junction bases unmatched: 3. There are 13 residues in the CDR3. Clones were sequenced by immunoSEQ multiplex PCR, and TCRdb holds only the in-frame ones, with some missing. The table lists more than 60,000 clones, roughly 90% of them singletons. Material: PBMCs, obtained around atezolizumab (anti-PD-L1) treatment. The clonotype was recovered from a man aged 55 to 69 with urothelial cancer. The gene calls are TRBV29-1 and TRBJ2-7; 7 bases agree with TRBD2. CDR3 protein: CSVAGGSSYEQYF. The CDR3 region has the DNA TGCAGCGTTGCCGGCGGGAGCTCCTACGAGCAGTACTTC.